This T cell receptor beta chain was recorded in a study of T cell responses to AZD1222 COVID-19 vaccine. Study-level findings and limits: No day 14 peak samples; only post-peak repertoires were characterized. Spike-spanning, vaccine-associated CD4 TCRs were dominant at 160-218 and 743-854. Clonal diversity was possibly underestimated, and the donors were mostly white British, with more females.

V dropped 8 bases and J dropped 5 bases, with 18 bases sitting between them. This CDR3 region has 14 residues. Germline CDR1 reads MNHEY; CDR2 reads SMNVEV (reference sequence). Profiled with immunoSEQ multiplex PCR; TCRdb holds only in-frame clones, not every one. The sample includes approximately 100,000 clones, approximately 85% of them seen just once. To note about this clone: What it recognizes is unknown.

The sequences come from peripheral blood, collected on day 0 of MenACWY control vaccination. V usage is TRBV27 and J usage is TRBJ1-2; D is unclear. The TCR originated in an adult in good health. The CDR3 nucleotides read TGTGCCAGCTCGAGGACTCCAAATCTATATGGCTACACCTTC. Translation: CASSRTPNLYGYTF.